The entry below gives a single T cell receptor beta chain sequence along with its context. Authors' data handling: Amplified reference gene primers provided the basis for estimating nucleated cell counts. Assay: immunoSEQ multiplex PCR; the TCRdb copy retains only in-frame clones and omits some. V and J calls and clone size follow that table, whereas D and trimming were derived from the DNA. The table records about 210,000 clones, 65% to 85% of them present only once. This sample is drawn from a study of blood T cell repertoires in COVID-19. Study-wide background: There were acute and convalescent COVID-19 samples, and they came from the United States, Italy and Spain. The analysed material was cDNA or gDNA that came from T cells, B-cell-depleted T cells, or PBMCs.

The sequenced sample consisted of peripheral blood. The receptor's source is a human donor in a cohort sampled during active COVID-19.

The CDR3 here is CASSLGVPGVRGYTF. The CDR3 region has the DNA TGTGCCAGCAGCTTAGGAGTTCCGGGTGTAAGGGGCTACACCTTC. The V gene is TRBV13, the J gene TRBJ1-2; D is uncertain. The CDR3 covers 15 residues. CDR1 and CDR2 (germline): PRHDT, FYEKMQ (reference sequence). Trimming took 0 bases from V and 8 from J, leaving 16 bases between them.